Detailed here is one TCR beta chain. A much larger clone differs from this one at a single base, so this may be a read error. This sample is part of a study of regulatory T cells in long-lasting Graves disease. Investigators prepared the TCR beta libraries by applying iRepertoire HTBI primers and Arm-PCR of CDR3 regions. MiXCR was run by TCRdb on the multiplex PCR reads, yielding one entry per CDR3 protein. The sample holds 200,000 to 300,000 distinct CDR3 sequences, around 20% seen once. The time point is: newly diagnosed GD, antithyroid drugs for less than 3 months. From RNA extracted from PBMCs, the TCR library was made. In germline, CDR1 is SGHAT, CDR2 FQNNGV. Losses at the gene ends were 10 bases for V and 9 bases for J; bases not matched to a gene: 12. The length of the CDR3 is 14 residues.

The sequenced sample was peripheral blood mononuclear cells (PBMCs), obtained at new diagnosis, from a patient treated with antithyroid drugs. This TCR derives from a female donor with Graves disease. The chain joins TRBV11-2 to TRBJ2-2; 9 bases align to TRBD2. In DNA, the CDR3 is TGTGCCACAAAGCGGGGGGAGCAAACCCGGGAGCTGTTTTTT. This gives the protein CATKRGEQTRELFF.